This entry concerns a single T cell receptor beta chain. Its matching antigen is unknown. 60 Vbeta and 13 Jbeta primers were used in PCR. How the authors handled the data: Unique TCR beta chains totaled some 81 million in a later count, with roughly 10 million of them shared. The method was immunoSEQ multiplex PCR; TCRdb's version includes in-frame clones alone and lacks a portion of them. V, J and clone size reflect that table, while D and trimming were determined from the DNA. This sample has 100,000 or so clones, with 81% found just once. The entry originates in a study of cytomegalovirus exposure and HLA in healthy donors. Across the whole study: Previous work identified 100 million or so unique TCR beta sequences from roughly 170 million T cells.

Whole-study results and caveats: The authors enumerated around 150 TCR beta chains as linked to cytomegalovirus. Versus the roughly 640-donor mean, an Asian-associated ancestry cluster reportedly showed fewer N-insertions in a later analysis.

The CDR3 runs 14 residues. Per germline, CDR1 SGHVS and CDR2 FQNEAQ. With 5 bases clipped from V and 10 bases from J, the junction kept 5 bases outside the gene matches. This sequence originates from a human donor in good health. The chain uses TRBV7-8 and TRBJ2-1; 13 bases map to TRBD2. Sequencing used PBMCs. The CDR3 protein is CASSGTSGISEQFF. In nucleotides, the CDR3 is TGTGCCAGCAGCGGGACTAGCGGGATAAGCGAGCAGTTCTTC.